This entry is about one TCR beta chain. CDR1 MNHEY and CDR2 SMNVEV come from the germline V gene (reference sequence). V lost 5 bases and J lost 7; bases outside the gene matches: 9. The CDR3 contains 15 residues. This record comes from a study of cytomegalovirus exposure and HLA in healthy donors. Vbeta (60) and Jbeta (13) primers were used in the PCR. The table came from immunoSEQ multiplex PCR; TCRdb's copy has only in-frame clones and leaves some out. The repertoire includes over 130,000 clones, roughly 77% of them detected once, and 1.5% to 2% sits in the top ten. Sequenced sample: PBMCs. This receptor was taken from a woman in her 30s in good health and CMV-seronegative. The chain employs TRBV27 and TRBJ1-4; TRBD1 matches 8 bases. CDR3 in amino acids: CASSPGQEVTEKLFF. The CDR3 coding sequence is TGTGCCAGCAGTCCGGGACAGGAGGTTACTGAAAAACTGTTTTTT.